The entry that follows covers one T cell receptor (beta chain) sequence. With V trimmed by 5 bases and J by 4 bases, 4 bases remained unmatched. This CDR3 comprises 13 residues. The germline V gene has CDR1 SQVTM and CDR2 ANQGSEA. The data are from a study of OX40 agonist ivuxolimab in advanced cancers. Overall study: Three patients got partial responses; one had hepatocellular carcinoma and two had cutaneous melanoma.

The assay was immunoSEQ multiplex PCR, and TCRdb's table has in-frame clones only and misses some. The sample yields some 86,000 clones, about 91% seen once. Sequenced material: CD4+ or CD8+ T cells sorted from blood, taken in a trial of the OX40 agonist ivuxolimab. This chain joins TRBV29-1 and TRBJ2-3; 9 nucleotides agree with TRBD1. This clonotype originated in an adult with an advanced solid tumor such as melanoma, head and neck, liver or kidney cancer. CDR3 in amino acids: CSVPDRGPDTQYF. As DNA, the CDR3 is TGCAGCGTTCCGGACAGGGGCCCAGATACGCAGTATTTT.